This paragraph reports one T cell receptor beta chain. The antigen remains unidentified. The data are from a study of response to subunit inactivated influenza vaccine. Points from the study as a whole: With each seasonal influenza vaccination, the authors suggested, few new T cells are recruited.

TCRdb re-called the RT-PCR reads with MiXCR, one entry per CDR3 protein. The table has some 500,000 distinct CDR3 sequences, roughly 23% seen once. The input for sequencing was CD4+ T cells sorted from PBMCs, taken 5 days after vaccination. This receptor was taken from a man aged 45-65 years who received an inactivated influenza vaccine.

The CDR3 DNA reads as TGCGCCAGCAGCTTGGCCATTGGCGGGACAAACAATGAGCAGTTCTTC. The encoded protein is CASSLAIGGTNNEQFF. J is TRBJ2-1 and V is TRBV5-1; D may correspond to TRBD1 or TRBD2 (6 bases each). The V and J ends lost 0 bases and 5 bases respectively, with 15 bases between them. The CDR3 has 16 amino acids. Per germline, CDR1 SGHRS and CDR2 YFSETQ.